These 19 T cell receptor beta chains came from one sample sequenced in a study of T cell repertoires in aging, cancer and after chemotherapy. Amplification of TCR beta used genomic DNA extracted from peripheral blood. TRB rearrangements spanning V, D and J were amplified using mixed TRB-A/B primers. TCRdb fed the multiplex PCR reads into MiXCR, producing one record per CDR3 protein. The sample records thousands of distinct CDR3 sequences, around 25% being singletons. Sequenced input: blood. These TCRs come from a human donor with a blood cancer.

Sample share makes this clonotype medium-sized (0.01 to 0.1%). This rearrangement joins TRBV12-3 or TRBV12-4 to TRBJ2-6; D is unresolved. The CDR3 has 17 amino acids. Between the trimmed V and J ends, which lost 6 bases and 1 base, there was a span of 16 bases. The CDR3 protein is CASSFQPVGSGANVLTF. Written as DNA, the CDR3 is TGTGCCAGCAGCTTTCAACCCGTCGGGTCTGGGGCCAACGTCCTGACTTTC.

This clonotype was seen more than once but under ten times. The V and J genes are TRBV28 and TRBJ1-5; TRBD1 is a possible D gene (6 bases). The CDR3 runs 14 residues. Trimming left V 3 bases short and J 3 bases short, with 9 bases between. Per germline, CDR1 MDHEN and CDR2 SYDVKM. CDR3 residues: CASSFTGPNQPQHF. The CDR3 bases are TGTGCCAGCAGTTTTACAGGGCCCAATCAGCCCCAGCATTTT. The full variable domain, rest sourced from reference TRBV28 and TRBJ1-5, is DVKVTQSSRYLVKRTGEKVFLECVQDMDHENMFWYRQDPGLGLRLIYFSYDVKMKEKGDIPEGYSVSREKKERFSLILESASTNQTSMYLCASSFTGPNQPQHFGDGTRLSIL.

This clonotype showed up many times. The genes are TRBV14 and TRBJ2-3; TRBD1 matches 9 bases. After removal of 4 bases from V and 0 bases from J, the junction contained 11 bases not matched to a gene. Per germline, CDR1 SGHDN and CDR2 FVKESK. There are 18 residues in the CDR3. The CDR3 DNA reads as TGTGCCAGCAGCCCGCGGACAGGGGCCCGTGCTAGCACAGATACGCAGTATTTT. This codes for CASSPRTGARASTDTQYF.

This clonotype has only a few counts. V usage is TRBV7-9 and J usage is TRBJ1-4; 7 bases match TRBD1. This CDR3 comprises 14 residues. CDR1 SEHNR and CDR2 FQNEAQ come from the germline V gene (reference sequence). V lost 4 bases and J lost 7; bases outside the gene matches: 6. The CDR3 coding sequence is TGTGCCAGCAGCTCACAGGGGAGCGGTGAAAAACTGTTTTTT. Its protein is CASSSQGSGEKLFF.

This clonotype was counted only a few times. The DNA of the CDR3 is TGTGCCAGCAGGGGAAGGGGGGGGAACACTGAAGCTTTCTTT. It codes for CASRGRGGNTEAFF. The chain combines TRBV5-4 with TRBJ1-1; a possible D gene is TRBD1 (6 bases). Germline CDR1 and CDR2: SGHNT and YYREEE (reference sequence). The CDR3 is 14 residues long. The V end was cut by 5 bases, the J end by 1 base, with 12 bases between.

The chain employs TRBV7-6 and TRBJ1-2; 7 bases agree with TRBD1. Losses at the gene ends were 2 bases for V and 2 bases for J; bases not matched to a gene: 5. This CDR3 has 15 amino acids. Per the germline V gene, CDR1 is SGHVS and CDR2 is FNYEAQ. CDR3 coding DNA: TGTGCCAGCAGCTTAATTGGCAGGGGGAACTATGGCTACACCTTC. Translated: CASSLIGRGNYGYTF.

Worth noting for this clonotype: A read error may explain this, as a much larger clone is one base away. The chain combines TRBV19 with TRBJ2-5; 14 nucleotides match TRBD2. The CDR3 extends over 15 amino acids. Germline assignment: CDR1 LNHDA and CDR2 SQIVND (reference sequence). Losses at the gene ends were 5 bases for V and 4 bases for J; bases not matched to a gene: 3. CDR3 sequence (DNA): TGTGCCAGTAGTGGGACTAGCGGGGGACCAGAGACCCAGTACTTC. This translates into CASSGTSGGPETQYF.

The chain joins TRBV6-2 or TRBV6-3 to TRBJ2-2; TRBD2 agrees at 9 bases. The CDR3 has 13 residues. Germline V CDR1 and CDR2: MNHEY, SVGEGT. V shed 5 bases and J 8 bases; nucleotides not matched to a gene: 3. CDR3 residues: CASSTRGGGELFF. DNA for the CDR3: TGTGCCAGCAGTACGCGGGGGGGGGGGGAGCTGTTTTTT.

This chain connects TRBV4-3 to TRBJ1-2, with TRBD1 as a possible D gene (5 bases). The CDR3 runs 16 residues. The V gene lost 1 base and the J gene lost 2 bases, with 14 bases spanning the gap. Germline V gives CDR1 LGHNA, CDR2 YSLEER. The CDR3 spells CASSQGTSEGNYGYTF. The CDR3 nucleotides are TGCGCCAGCAGCCAAGGGACATCCGAGGGGAACTATGGCTACACCTTC.

By proportion, this clonotype is medium-sized. CDR3 DNA sequence: TGTGCCAGCAGTACAGGGGGGAGCAATCAGCCCCAGCATTTT. Translation gives CASSTGGSNQPQHF. The V gene is TRBV27, the J gene TRBJ1-5; TRBD1 agrees at 8 bases. V gave up 5 bases and J gave up 1 base; unmatched junction bases: 1. The CDR3 contains 14 residues. Germline loops: CDR1 MNHEY, CDR2 SMNVEV (reference sequence).

This clonotype was seen many times. The V and J genes are TRBV5-4 and TRBJ1-1; TRBD1 matches at 8 bases. V lost 1 base and J lost 5; bases outside the gene matches: 4. There are 14 residues in the CDR3. Germline assignment: CDR1 SGHNT and CDR2 YYREEE (reference sequence). The CDR3 reads CASSLYQGATEAFF. CDR3 nucleotide sequence: TGTGCCAGCAGCTTGTATCAGGGGGCGACTGAAGCTTTCTTT.

This clonotype ranks as medium-sized. The V and J genes are TRBV6-5 and TRBJ1-2; D is ambiguous. With 6 bases removed from V and 7 bases from J, the gap between germline ends came to 12 bases. The CDR3 has 12 amino acids. Germline V gives CDR1 MNHEY, CDR2 SVGAGI. CDR3 DNA sequence: TGTGCCAGCAGGCTATGGGGTGGTGGCTACACCTTC. This encodes CASRLWGGGYTF.

Judged by abundance, this clonotype is medium-sized. The rearrangement links TRBV5-4 to TRBJ2-2; the match to TRBD1 covers 9 bases. Germline CDR1 SGHNT, CDR2 YYREEE (reference sequence). The junction had 11 bases not matched to a gene; V was cut back by 4 bases and J by 7 bases. The CDR3 runs to 16 residues. The CDR3 DNA is TGTGCCAGCAGCCCAGTACAGGGGGCCTACGGCGGGGAGCTGTTTTTT. This encodes CASSPVQGAYGGELFF.

V gene TRBV20-1 combines with J gene TRBJ1-5; a possible D gene is TRBD1 (6 bases). V was shortened by 2 bases and J by 0 bases, with 17 bases between the two germline ends. The CDR3 is 17 residues long. CDR1 is DFQATT and CDR2 is SNEGSKA in the germline V gene (reference sequence). This CDR3 is CSARPPGAAYSNQPQHF. As DNA, the CDR3 is TGCAGTGCTAGACCCCCGGGGGCGGCGTATAGCAATCAGCCCCAGCATTTT.

This chain connects TRBV7-2 to TRBJ2-7, with D perhaps assigned TRBD1 or TRBD2 (6 bases each). V was clipped by 1 base and J by 6 bases, with 19 bases between them. CDR1 is SGHTA and CDR2 is FQGNSA in the germline V gene. The CDR3 length is 16 residues. For the CDR3, the DNA is TGTGCCAGCAGCTTAGAACTGAGGGGGGTCCCCCTCGAGCAGTACTTC. This sequence encodes CASSLELRGVPLEQYF.

This clonotype is deemed medium-sized. The V and J genes are TRBV19 and TRBJ1-4; no definite D call. The germline V gene encodes CDR1 LNHDA and CDR2 SQIVND (reference sequence). The CDR3 has 16 amino acids. Trimming removed 1 base at V and 0 bases at J, with 9 bases between. This chain's CDR3 is CASSIAGAATNEKLFF. CDR3 DNA sequence: TGTGCCAGTAGTATAGCGGGAGCCGCAACTAATGAAAAACTGTTTTTT.

The chain employs TRBV20-1 and TRBJ1-6, with TRBD1 identical over 8 bases. This CDR3 has 13 amino acids. Germline V CDR1 and CDR2: DFQATT, SNEGSKA (reference sequence). Germline trimming cut 4 bases from V and 8 bases from J; bases unmatched to any gene: 4. The CDR3 nucleotides read TGCAGTGCTAAGGACAGGGAGGATTCACCCCTCCACTTT. Translated: CSAKDREDSPLHF.

This clonotype appeared a few times. J is TRBJ1-1 and V is TRBV19; possible D gene TRBD1, 5 bases. V lost 6 bases and J lost 1, with 15 bases in between. The CDR3 sequence is 15 residues long. Germline values: CDR1 LNHDA, CDR2 SQIVND (reference sequence). The DNA of the CDR3 is TGTGCCAGTAGCCGGGGGGGGACCGCGAACACTGAAGCTTTCTTT. It yields the protein CASSRGGTANTEAFF.

The chain recombines TRBV27 with TRBJ1-1, with D uncertain. V lost 6 bases to trimming and J lost 4 bases, with 18 bases between them. Per germline, CDR1 MNHEY and CDR2 SMNVEV (reference sequence). This CDR3 is 15 amino acids long. The DNA for the CDR3 is TGTGCCAGCAGAACCCCGGACCGCGGGCTCACTGAAGCTTTCTTT. Translation: CASRTPDRGLTEAFF.